These 15 T cell receptor beta chains were sequenced from one sample in a study of T cell repertoires in ileal Crohn's disease. Time point: neoterminal ileum biopsy at postoperative endoscopy, about 6 months after surgery. Generated by immunoSEQ multiplex PCR, the TCRdb table keeps only in-frame clones and is missing some. Among roughly 5,700 clones, 65% to 85% were seen once, and the ten largest hold about 32%. Sequencing was carried out using ileal tissue. These receptors were obtained from an adult with Crohn's disease.

The sample holds one count of this clone. The rearrangement uses TRBV6-5 and TRBJ2-1; D gene unclear. The CDR3 contains 15 residues. Trimming shortened V by 1 base and J by 0 bases, and 7 bases separated the two germline ends. The germline V gene encodes CDR1 MNHEY and CDR2 SVGAGI. CDR3 nucleotides: TGTGCCAGCAGTTACTATGGAAGCTCCTACAATGAGCAGTTCTTC. The encoded protein is CASSYYGSSYNEQFF.

The V and J genes are TRBV4-1 and TRBJ2-2, with D possibly matching TRBD2 (5 bases). Trimming took 0 bases from V and 9 from J, leaving 14 bases between them. CDR1 and CDR2 (germline): MGHRA, YSYEKL. The CDR3 extends over 15 amino acids. Written as DNA, the CDR3 is TGCGCCAGCAGCCAAGAAGGGAGCAGTGGGTGGGAGCTGTTTTTT. Translation gives CASSQEGSSGWELFF.

V gene TRBV5-1 combines with J gene TRBJ2-5, with 7 bases lining up with TRBD1. Germline V gene data show CDR1 as SGHRS and CDR2 as YFSETQ. J gave up 4 bases and V 4 bases, and 7 bases lay outside the gene matches. There are 14 residues in the CDR3. CDR3 DNA: TGCGCCAGCAGCGACACAGGGGAAGTAGAGACCCAGTACTTC. This sequence encodes CASSDTGEVETQYF.

The gene calls are TRBV11-2 and TRBJ1-2, with D possibly TRBD1 on 5 matching bases. The CDR3 has 16 amino acids. The germline gives CDR1 SGHAT, CDR2 FQNNGV. V was shortened by 1 base and J by 1 base, with 13 bases between the two germline ends. The CDR3 is CASSLGTGTGNYGYTF. Here the CDR3 DNA reads TGTGCCAGCAGCTTAGGTACCGGGACGGGTAACTATGGCTACACCTTC.

This clone was recorded a few times. The rearrangement links TRBV9 to TRBJ2-3; D might be TRBD2 (5 bases). This CDR3 region has 12 residues. Trimming stripped 5 bases from V and 2 bases from J, with 6 bases between. Germline CDR1 and CDR2: SGDLS and YYNGEE. The DNA for the CDR3 is TGTGCCAGCAGGGGAGACACAGATACGCAGTATTTT. Protein sequence: CASRGDTDTQYF.

The chain links TRBV13 to TRBJ2-5, with TRBD1 identical over 8 bases. Germline CDR1 PRHDT, CDR2 FYEKMQ (reference sequence). Unmatched junction bases numbered 1, after V lost 4 bases and J lost 0 bases. The CDR3 has 14 residues. The CDR3 sequence is CASSSQGDQETQYF. DNA of the CDR3: TGTGCCAGCAGCTCACAGGGGGACCAAGAGACCCAGTACTTC.

This chain connects TRBV27 to TRBJ1-2; unclear D gene. From germline, CDR1 is MNHEY and CDR2 SMNVEV (reference sequence). Trimming left V 4 bases short and J 7 bases short, with 19 bases between. The CDR3 runs 15 residues. CDR3 in DNA: TGTGCCAGCAGTTCAAACGATTTCCGACGGGGTGGCTACACCTTC. Translating gives CASSSNDFRRGGYTF.

The gene calls are TRBV7-3 and TRBJ2-4; 13 positions match TRBD2. The length of the CDR3 is 15 residues. Germline CDR1 and CDR2: SGHTA and FQGTGA. V dropped 5 bases and J dropped 8; count of bases not matched to a gene: 6. In DNA, the CDR3 is TGTGCCAGCAGCCAACTAGCGGGGGGGCTGGACATTCAGTACTTC. Its protein is CASSQLAGGLDIQYF.

This clone appeared a few times. The chain joins TRBV2 to TRBJ1-6, with D hard to call. V was clipped by 4 bases and J by 7 bases, with 11 bases between them. Germline V CDR1 and CDR2: SNHLY, FYNNEI. The CDR3 spans 14 residues. Here the CDR3 reads CASSGQAGNSPLHF. CDR3 DNA: TGTGCCAGCAGTGGCCAGGCGGGGAATTCACCCCTCCACTTT.

The V and J genes are TRBV29-1 and TRBJ1-2; 9 nucleotides align to TRBD1. Germline V gene sequence: CDR1 SQVTM, CDR2 ANQGSEA. CDR3 length equals 11 residues. V lost 7 bases to trimming and J lost 8 bases; unmatched junction nucleotides: 5. The DNA of the CDR3 is TGCAGCGCCTACAGGGGGCTGGGCTACACCTTC. It encodes CSAYRGLGYTF.

This chain connects TRBV10-3 to TRBJ2-1, with TRBD1 identical over 7 bases. The CDR3 contains 13 residues. V dropped 6 bases and J dropped 5; count of bases not matched to a gene: 4. The germline V gene encodes CDR1 ENHRY and CDR2 SYGVKD. CDR3 nucleotide sequence: TGTGCCATCAGCGGACAGGTAAACAATGAGCAGTTCTTC. Its translation: CAISGQVNNEQFF.

The rearrangement uses TRBV11-2 and TRBJ2-1, with 7 bases lining up with TRBD1. Germline values: CDR1 SGHAT, CDR2 FQNNGV. The CDR3 is 17 residues long. V was clipped by 4 bases and J by 0 bases; unmatched bases: 9. The CDR3 DNA is TGTGCCAGCAGCTCGAAGGGGGCGCGGCCCTCCTACAATGAGCAGTTCTTC. It translates to CASSSKGARPSYNEQFF.

The chain has TRBV21-1 and TRBJ1-1. TRBV21-1 is designated a pseudogene. This CDR3 has 11 amino acids. DNA for the CDR3: TGTGCCAGCATCAACCGGCGGTTAGCTTTCTTT. Its protein is CASINRRLAFF.

The chain recombines TRBV19 with TRBJ1-1; a weak D match, TRBD1 (5 bases). Trimming pared 4 bases from V and 0 bases from J, leaving 6 bases between. This CDR3 spans 13 amino acids. Germline lookup yields CDR1 LNHDA and CDR2 SQIVND (reference sequence). The CDR3 here is CASSKQVNTEAFF. CDR3 sequence (DNA): TGTGCCAGTAGTAAACAGGTGAACACTGAAGCTTTCTTT. The full variable domain, its missing parts supplied by reference TRBV19 and TRBJ1-1, is DGGITQSPKYLFRKEGQNVTLSCEQNLNHDAMYWYRQDPGQGLRLIYYSQIVNDFQKGDIAEGYSVSREKKESFPLTVTSAQKNPTAFYLCASSKQVNTEAFFGQGTRLTVV.

The chain combines TRBV5-1 with TRBJ2-3; 10 bases align to TRBD1. The CDR3 sequence is 17 residues long. Germline CDR1 and CDR2: SGHRS and YFSETQ. J lost 4 bases, V lost 1 base, and 9 bases had no gene match. CDR3 in DNA: TGCGCCAGCAGCTTGTATTTGGGACAGGGGAGGGCAGATACGCAGTATTTT. This gives the protein CASSLYLGQGRADTQYF.